The 32 T cell receptor beta chains below were found in one sample sequenced in a study of T-cell memory formation after mild COVID-19. From the 5' RACE reads, TCRdb called clonotypes with MiXCR, one entry per CDR3 protein. The data contain hundreds of thousands of distinct CDR3 sequences, over 25% of them singletons. Sample: PBMCs or a T cell subset sorted from them (not recorded which). These receptors came from an adult woman who had mild COVID-19 (a few samples of this study predate the infection). Cell type and time point are not known.

V usage is TRBV9 and J usage is TRBJ1-1, with no clear D. V lost 0 bases and J lost 0, with 9 bases in between. CDR1 SGDLS and CDR2 YYNGEE come from the germline V gene. There are 15 residues in the CDR3. CDR3 nucleotides: TGTGCCAGCAGCGTAGACAGCGACATGAACACTGAAGCTTTCTTT. Its protein product is CASSVDSDMNTEAFF.

V is TRBV10-1 and J is TRBJ2-3; tentative D call: TRBD1 (6 bases). The CDR3 has 15 residues. Trimming removed 3 bases at V and 2 bases at J, with 12 bases between. The germline V gene has CDR1 WNHNN and CDR2 SYGVQD (reference sequence). CDR3 in DNA: TGCGCCAGCAGTGAATGGACAGACACCACAGATACGCAGTATTTT. This codes for CASSEWTDTTDTQYF.

This clonotype has just a few counts. V usage is TRBV5-1 and J usage is TRBJ2-1; weak D call: TRBD2 (6 bases). Trimming cost V 2 bases and J 4 bases, with 10 bases left between them. This CDR3 has 14 residues. The V gene's germline CDR1 is SGHRS and CDR2 YFSETQ. CDR3 sequence (DNA): TGCGCCAGCAGCTTCTTTGGGGGGTACAATGAGCAGTTCTTC. Protein sequence: CASSFFGGYNEQFF.

V usage is TRBV7-8 and J usage is TRBJ2-3; D is unresolved. Germline V lookup: CDR1 SGHVS, CDR2 FQNEAQ. With 5 bases removed from V and 2 bases from J, the gap between germline ends came to 14 bases. The CDR3 loop spans 15 amino acids. DNA for the CDR3: TGTGCCAGCAGCGCTGCTCAATTAAACACAGATACGCAGTATTTT. Protein product: CASSAAQLNTDTQYF.

This clonotype has a handful of counts. The chain carries TRBV24-1 and TRBJ2-2; 8 bases map to TRBD1. This CDR3 contains 16 residues. The V and J ends lost 4 bases and 0 bases, in that order; junction bases with no gene match: 3. Germline lookup yields CDR1 KGHDR and CDR2 SFDVKD. The CDR3 is CATSERTGSNTGELFF. DNA of the CDR3: TGTGCCACCAGTGAAAGGACAGGGTCGAACACCGGGGAGCTGTTTTTT.

This sequence joins TRBV12-3 or TRBV12-4 and TRBJ2-7; 9 nucleotides agree with TRBD1. The CDR3 consists of 19 residues. Trimming cost V 5 bases and J 3 bases; bases outside gene matches: 20. Here the CDR3 DNA reads TGTGCCAGCAGTATTAGAGGGACAGGGTTTTCTGTCGGGGACTACGAGCAGTACTTC. It codes for CASSIRGTGFSVGDYEQYF.

The chain uses TRBV7-9 and TRBJ2-7; unclear D gene. Germline V gene lookup returns CDR1 SEHNR and CDR2 FQNEAQ (reference sequence). The V end was cut by 7 bases, the J end by 2 bases, with 12 bases between. The CDR3 length is 13 residues. This CDR3 is CASNTLWAYEQYF. CDR3 nucleotide sequence: TGTGCCAGCAATACTCTGTGGGCCTACGAGCAGTACTTC. The full variable domain, in which reference TRBV7-9 and TRBJ2-7 provide the parts outside the CDR3, is DTGVSQNPRHKITKRGQNVTFRCDPISEHNRLYWYRQTLGQGPEFLTYFQNEAQLEKSRLLSDRFSAERPKGSFSTLEIQRTEQGDSAMYLCASNTLWAYEQYFGPGTRLTVT.

The rearrangement joins TRBV4-2 to TRBJ2-1, with 10 bases lining up with TRBD2. This CDR3 is built from 16 residues. Germline CDR1 LGHNA, CDR2 YNFKEQ. The V segment lost 0 bases and the J segment 9 bases; nucleotides outside the gene matches: 8. CDR3 sequence reads: CASSQDRQRGGGEQFF. CDR3 sequence (DNA): TGTGCCAGCAGCCAAGATAGGCAGCGGGGGGGAGGTGAGCAGTTCTTC.

The chain combines TRBV6-5 with TRBJ1-2; a possible D gene is TRBD1 (5 bases). This CDR3 is built from 13 residues. Germline loops: CDR1 MNHEY, CDR2 SVGAGI. V shed 5 bases and J shed 5 bases, with 12 bases lying between them. CDR3 nucleotide sequence: TGTGCCAGCAGTCCAGGGCCTGGATATGGCTACACCTTC. Amino acids: CASSPGPGYGYTF.

This clonotype was seen a handful of times. The V and J genes are TRBV7-9 and TRBJ2-1, with a tentative D call TRBD2 (6 bases). Trimming shortened V by 3 bases and J by 4 bases, and 16 bases separated the two germline ends. The CDR3 is 16 amino acids. Per germline, CDR1 SEHNR and CDR2 FQNEAQ (reference sequence). The CDR3 reads CASSLTRPLLYNEQFF. For the CDR3, the DNA is TGTGCCAGCAGCTTGACTAGACCCCTTCTATACAATGAGCAGTTCTTC.

This clonotype turned up a few times. This sequence joins TRBV5-1 and TRBJ2-3; a possible D gene is TRBD2 (6 bases). V lost 3 bases and J 6 bases, leaving 14 bases between the germline ends. Germline values: CDR1 SGHRS, CDR2 YFSETQ. The CDR3 runs 14 residues. CDR3 sequence reads: CASSSVSGVDTQYF. The CDR3 nucleotides are TGCGCCAGCAGCTCCGTGTCGGGAGTGGATACGCAGTATTTT.

The V gene is TRBV12-3 or TRBV12-4, the J gene TRBJ2-6; either TRBD1 or TRBD2 may fit D (6 bases each). The CDR3 extends over 19 amino acids. The germline V and J ends were trimmed by 9 bases and 1 base, with 25 bases remaining between them. This CDR3 reads CARTLGGRTYASGANVLTF. Written as DNA, the CDR3 is TGTGCCAGAACCCTGGGGGGCAGGACATATGCATCTGGGGCCAACGTCCTGACTTTC.

The chain is built from TRBV13 and TRBJ1-2; 7 bases agree with TRBD1. Trimming cost V 5 bases and J 2 bases; bases outside gene matches: 14. The CDR3 is 17 amino acids. Germline-derived CDR1 and CDR2 are PRHDT and FYEKMQ (reference sequence). The CDR3 loop reads CASSHRSARGENYGYTF. Written as DNA, the CDR3 is TGTGCCAGCAGCCATAGATCCGCCAGGGGGGAGAACTATGGCTACACCTTC. The full variable domain, in which reference TRBV13 and TRBJ1-2 provide the parts outside the CDR3, is AAGVIQSPRHLIKEKRETATLKCYPIPRHDTVYWYQQGPGQDPQFLISFYEKMQSDKGSIPDRFSAQQFSDYHSELNMSSLELGDSALYFCASSHRSARGENYGYTFGSGTRLTVV.

The chain employs TRBV29-1 and TRBJ2-2; D may be TRBD2 (7 bases). Germline assignment: CDR1 SQVTM and CDR2 ANQGSEA. With 4 bases removed from V and 6 bases from J, the gap between germline ends came to 9 bases. CDR3 length equals 12 residues. CDR3 in DNA: TGCAGCGTTGTAGGGGGGGCCGGGGAGCTGTTTTTT. Its translation: CSVVGGAGELFF.

This clonotype has only a few counts. This chain connects TRBV7-3 to TRBJ2-5; D is possibly TRBD2 (6 bases). This CDR3 is built from 15 residues. V was pared by 5 bases and J by 2 bases, with 15 bases between. Germline CDR1 reads SGHTA; CDR2 reads FQGTGA. The CDR3 nucleotides are TGTGCCAGCAGCCCGGACGGCGGGGTACAAGAGACCCAGTACTTC. It yields the protein CASSPDGGVQETQYF.

This chain links TRBV3-1 with TRBJ2-5, with D possibly TRBD1 on 5 matching bases. Germline V CDR1 and CDR2: LGHDT, YNNKEL (reference sequence). Trimming removed 2 bases from V and 3 bases from J, with 19 bases in between. The length of the CDR3 is 17 residues. CDR3 sequence: CASSQIRVVREEETQYF. For the CDR3, the DNA is TGTGCCAGCAGCCAAATCAGGGTGGTTCGAGAGGAAGAGACCCAGTACTTC.

The chain couples TRBV3-2 to TRBJ2-1; TRBD2, as called in the table, went unchecked against the DNA. TRBV3-2 is noted as a pseudogene. This CDR3 spans 13 amino acids. The CDR3 DNA is TGTGCCAGCCTAGAGACTAGCGACAATGAGCAGTTCTTC. This codes for CASLETSDNEQFF.

This clonotype was detected only a few times. The chain recombines TRBV7-3 with TRBJ1-2, with TRBD1 identical over 7 bases. Trimming removed 5 bases from V and 3 bases from J; junction bases left unmatched: 9. Per germline, CDR1 SGHTA and CDR2 FQGTGA. This CDR3 spans 15 amino acids. The CDR3 sequence: CASSPGQSRDYGYTF. Here the CDR3 DNA reads TGTGCCAGCAGCCCGGGACAGTCAAGGGACTATGGCTACACCTTC.

The chain links TRBV18 to TRBJ1-1, with unresolved D. Germline V gene data show CDR1 as KGHSH and CDR2 as LQKENI. Trimming cost V 0 bases and J 1 base, with 9 bases left between them. The length of the CDR3 is 15 residues. CDR3 loop: CASSPPGQSNTEAFF. The CDR3 DNA reads as TGTGCCAGCTCACCACCGGGCCAATCGAACACTGAAGCTTTCTTT.

This chain joins TRBV24-1 and TRBJ2-3; 11 nucleotides match TRBD1. CDR3 length equals 18 residues. V shed 0 bases, J shed 4 bases, and the junction held 8 bases outside the gene matches. Looked up from germline, CDR1 is KGHDR and CDR2 is SFDVKD. This CDR3 is CATSDLPRTGGASDTQYF. In DNA, the CDR3 is TGTGCCACCAGTGATTTGCCGAGGACAGGGGGCGCATCAGATACGCAGTATTTT.

This clonotype was observed a handful of times. This chain connects TRBV12-3 or TRBV12-4 to TRBJ1-4; TRBD1 aligns across 8 bases. The ends lost 5 bases at V and 7 bases at J; junction bases unmatched: 6. CDR3 length equals 14 residues. The CDR3 DNA reads TGTGCCAGCAGTCCTAGGACAGGGCTTGAAAAACTGTTTTTT. Translation: CASSPRTGLEKLFF.

This clonotype was counted only a few times. The rearrangement links TRBV5-1 to TRBJ2-1; D gene ambiguous. The length of the CDR3 is 12 residues. The germline gives CDR1 SGHRS, CDR2 YFSETQ. The V end was cut by 4 bases, the J end by 7 bases, with 9 bases between. CDR3 coding DNA: TGCGCCAGCAGCGAAACTTCGAATGAGCAGTTCTTC. Translating gives CASSETSNEQFF.

The V call is TRBV7-9, the J call TRBJ2-6; 11 bases match TRBD2. Germline values: CDR1 SEHNR, CDR2 FQNEAQ (reference sequence). The CDR3 loop spans 17 amino acids. V was clipped by 11 bases and J by 0 bases; unmatched bases: 9. The CDR3 nucleotides are TGTGCCGGCGGCGGGACTAGCGGCATCTCTGGGGCCAACGTCCTGACTTTC. It codes for CAGGGTSGISGANVLTF.

There are a few counts of this clonotype. The chain has TRBV12-3 or TRBV12-4 and TRBJ1-4; no definite D call. CDR3 length: 12 residues. V gave up 3 bases and J gave up 8 bases, with 7 bases separating them. CDR3: CASSFEGEKLFF. CDR3 bases: TGTGCCAGCAGTTTCGAAGGGGAAAAACTGTTTTTT.

A few counts support this clonotype. This chain joins TRBV20-1 and TRBJ2-6; D is perhaps TRBD1 (5 bases). This CDR3 comprises 16 residues. In germline, CDR1 is DFQATT, CDR2 SNEGSKA (reference sequence). Trimming took 3 bases from V and 4 from J, leaving 16 bases between them. The CDR3 spells CSASAGSQGGANVLTF. Here the CDR3 DNA reads TGCAGTGCTAGCGCCGGTTCCCAGGGAGGGGCCAACGTCCTGACTTTC.

This clonotype has only a few counts. As DNA, the CDR3 is TGTGCCAGCAGCCCGAAATTCCTAGCGGTGAACACCGGGGAGCTGTTTTTT. Amino acids: CASSPKFLAVNTGELFF. The chain is built from TRBV9 and TRBJ2-2; 7 nucleotides align to TRBD2. Germline values: CDR1 SGDLS, CDR2 YYNGEE. V trimming: 4 bases; J trimming: 1 base; junction bases outside the gene matches: 10. CDR3 length: 17 residues.

V gene TRBV5-1 combines with J gene TRBJ2-1, with 8 nucleotides matching TRBD2. The V gene's germline CDR1 is SGHRS and CDR2 YFSETQ. V gave up 1 base and J gave up 4 bases; unmatched junction bases: 16. There are 19 residues in the CDR3. The CDR3 DNA reads TGCGCCAGCAGCTTGTCCCGCCTTAGCGGGATGCTGAGTTACAATGAGCAGTTCTTC. Amino acid sequence: CASSLSRLSGMLSYNEQFF.

The chain has TRBV4-3 and TRBJ2-1; possible D gene TRBD1, 5 bases. The V gene's germline CDR1 is LGHNA and CDR2 YSLEER. V shed 2 bases and J shed 0 bases, with 11 bases lying between them. The CDR3 extends over 16 amino acids. The CDR3 loop reads CASSQPDTTSYNEQFF. CDR3 nucleotide sequence: TGCGCCAGCAGCCAACCGGACACCACCTCCTACAATGAGCAGTTCTTC.

The sample holds a few counts of this clonotype. This chain joins TRBV4-3 and TRBJ2-7, with D possibly being TRBD1 (6 bases). V lost 4 bases to trimming and J lost 1 base, with 17 bases between them. The germline gives CDR1 LGHNA, CDR2 YSLEER. The CDR3 has 16 residues. The CDR3 reads CASSLHGQDRSYEQYF. In nucleotides, the CDR3 is TGCGCCAGCAGCCTCCACGGGCAGGACAGATCCTACGAGCAGTACTTC.

The chain couples TRBV11-2 to TRBJ2-3; 11 bases are a match to TRBD2. The CDR3 is made up of 20 amino acids. Per the germline V gene, CDR1 is SGHAT and CDR2 is FQNNGV. After removal of 4 bases from V and 0 bases from J, the junction contained 15 bases not matched to a gene. Here the CDR3 DNA reads TGTGCCAGCAGCTCCATTCCAGGGGGGACTAGCGGTTCTAGCACAGATACGCAGTATTTT. It encodes CASSSIPGGTSGSSTDTQYF.

This clonotype was counted a few times. The chain recombines TRBV7-6 with TRBJ1-2, with a tentative D call TRBD1 (6 bases). V was trimmed by 4 bases and J by 2 bases, leaving 11 bases between them. CDR3 length: 14 residues. CDR1 and CDR2 from the germline V gene are SGHVS and FNYEAQ. CDR3 region: CASSSWTENYGYTF. The CDR3 DNA reads as TGTGCCAGCAGCTCGTGGACAGAGAACTATGGCTACACCTTC.

This clonotype was found a few times. The chain uses TRBV3-1 and TRBJ2-7; TRBD2 matches at 11 bases. The germline V gene encodes CDR1 LGHDT and CDR2 YNNKEL (reference sequence). This CDR3 is built from 17 residues. J was trimmed by 2 bases and V by 4 bases; bases with no gene match: 10. The CDR3 DNA reads TGTGCCAGCAGCCGAGGGGTAAGACTAGCGGGAACCTACGAGCAGTACTTC. Translated: CASSRGVRLAGTYEQYF.